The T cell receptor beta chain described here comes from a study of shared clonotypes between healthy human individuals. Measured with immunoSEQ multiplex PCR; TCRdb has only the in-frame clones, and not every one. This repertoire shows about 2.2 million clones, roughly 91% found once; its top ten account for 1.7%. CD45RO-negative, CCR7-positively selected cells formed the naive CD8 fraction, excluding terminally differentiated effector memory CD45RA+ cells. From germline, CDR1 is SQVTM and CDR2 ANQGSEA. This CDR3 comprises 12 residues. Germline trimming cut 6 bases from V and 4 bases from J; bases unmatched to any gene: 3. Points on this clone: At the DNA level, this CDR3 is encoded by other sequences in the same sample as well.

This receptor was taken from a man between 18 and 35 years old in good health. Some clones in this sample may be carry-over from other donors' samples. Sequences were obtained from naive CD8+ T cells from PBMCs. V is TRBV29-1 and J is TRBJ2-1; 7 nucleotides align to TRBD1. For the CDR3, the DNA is TGCAGCGTACTACAGGGGTACAATGAGCAGTTCTTC. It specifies CSVLQGYNEQFF.